This TCR beta chain was profiled in a study of vaccination effects on CD4 cells after COVID-19. The ViraFEST assay expanded antigen-specific CD4+ T cells with viral peptide pools before sequencing. Around day 10 of culture, CD4+ T cells were separated out. It was between March and December 2020 that the person had a SARS-CoV-2 infection confirmed by PCR. They grew under 2.5 million PBMC in each well, adding about 9.5 IU/ml IL-2 and around 10 ug/ml peptides. The authors exchanged half the medium for IL-2 medium on days 3 and 7. Using immunoSEQ multiplex PCR, the repertoire was profiled, and TCRdb retains in-frame clones only, with some absent. The sample has roughly 73,000 clones, over 60% seen once. As regards this clone: Its antigen remains unknown.

The germline V gene has CDR1 SGHRS and CDR2 YFSETQ. The CDR3 is 15 residues long. V lost 1 base and J 0 bases, leaving 8 bases between the germline ends. The rearrangement uses TRBV5-1 and TRBJ1-3; no clear D gene. The receptor comes from a human donor who had a prior SARS-CoV-2 infection. The sequences come from CD4+ T cells from PBMCs cultured with HIV peptides, collected before COVID-19 vaccination. The subset is: HIV-1 Nef peptide pool negative control/reference culture. Written as DNA, the CDR3 is TGCGCCAGCAGCTTGTGGAGTAACTCTGGAAACACCATATATTTT. This encodes CASSLWSNSGNTIYF.